This T cell receptor (beta chain) was found in a study of blood T cell repertoires in COVID-19. In the authors' methods: Estimation of nucleated cell counts relied on the amplification of reference gene primers. Produced via immunoSEQ multiplex PCR; TCRdb's table is partial and in-frame only. That table gives V, J and clone size, and the DNA gave D and trimming. The table includes about 97,000 clones, 75% to 95% detected once. Looked up from germline, CDR1 is SGHNT and CDR2 is YYREEE (reference sequence). This CDR3 comprises 14 residues. The ends were cut back, 0 bases at V and 7 bases at J, with 13 bases in the middle.

The receptor was isolated from a man aged 18 to 35 with acute or convalescent COVID-19. The V gene is TRBV5-4, the J gene TRBJ1-2; tentatively, D is TRBD1 (5 bases). The sample comprised peripheral blood. The CDR3 DNA is TGTGCCAGCAGCTTGGCCCCGACAGTGGTTGGCTACACCTTC. It encodes CASSLAPTVVGYTF.